The 10 T cell receptor beta chains in this list originate from one sample, sequenced in a study of shared clonotypes between healthy human individuals. Generated by immunoSEQ multiplex PCR, the TCRdb table keeps only in-frame clones and is missing some. The sample includes around 1.5 million clones, 98% of them seen just once. Sequencing was done on a sample of naive CD4+ T cells sorted from blood. Noted subset: CD45RA+ positively selected. These TCRs come from a young man in good health.

The chain has TRBV5-6 and TRBJ2-7; D gene uncertain. Germline V gene sequence: CDR1 SGHDT, CDR2 YYEEEE. V was clipped by 2 bases and J by 3 bases, with 6 bases between them. The CDR3 has 12 amino acids. CDR3 bases: TGTGCCAGCAGCTTTGGCAGCTACGAGCAGTACTTC. This encodes CASSFGSYEQYF.

This sequence joins TRBV10-1 and TRBJ2-3; 10 bases align to TRBD2. Germline loops: CDR1 WNHNN, CDR2 SYGVQD (reference sequence). V dropped 3 bases and J dropped 7; count of bases not matched to a gene: 4. The CDR3 totals 14 residues. The DNA of the CDR3 is TGCGCCAGCAGTGATGGTAGCGGGAGGAATACGCAGTATTTT. Its translation: CASSDGSGRNTQYF.

This clone was counted once. This chain links TRBV9 with TRBJ1-1, with a possible D match to TRBD1 (6 bases). Trimming cost V 0 bases and J 6 bases, with 18 bases left between them. The CDR3 is 16 amino acids. The germline gives CDR1 SGDLS, CDR2 YYNGEE. The CDR3 region has the DNA TGTGCCAGCAGCGTAGCTCCTGGGGGCGCGGGCCCTGAAGCTTTCTTT. The encoded protein is CASSVAPGGAGPEAFF.

The chain joins TRBV10-3 to TRBJ1-4; D call uncertain. V lost 7 bases and J lost 7, with 13 bases in between. The CDR3 runs to 13 residues. CDR1 ENHRY and CDR2 SYGVKD come from the germline V gene. CDR3 nucleotides: TGTGCCATCAATCGGGGATTGGGTGAAAAACTGTTTTTT. Translating it yields CAINRGLGEKLFF.

This chain joins TRBV5-6 and TRBJ2-7, with TRBD2 matching over 9 bases. J was trimmed by 6 bases and V by 3 bases; bases with no gene match: 13. Germline loops: CDR1 SGHDT, CDR2 YYEEEE. This CDR3 region has 16 residues. Here the CDR3 DNA reads TGTGCCAGCAGCTGGAGGGTAGCGGGAGTTAATGGCGAGCAGTACTTC. Protein sequence: CASSWRVAGVNGEQYF.

The rearrangement uses TRBV5-4 and TRBJ2-7, with a possible D match to TRBD2 (5 bases). Germline V CDR1 and CDR2: SGHNT, YYREEE (reference sequence). Trimming left V 4 bases short and J 2 bases short, with 13 bases between. The CDR3 is 14 amino acids. The CDR3 here is CASSPSLAAYEQYF. The CDR3 nucleotides are TGTGCCAGCAGCCCCTCCCTAGCAGCCTACGAGCAGTACTTC.

This clone was seen only a few times. The same CDR3 also results from other DNA sequences found in this sample. J is TRBJ2-5 and V is TRBV20-1; the D is unclear. Between the trimmed V and J ends, which lost 1 base and 4 bases, there was a span of 1 base. Germline-derived CDR1 and CDR2 are DFQATT and SNEGSKA (reference sequence). The CDR3 consists of 10 residues. The CDR3 DNA is TGCAGTGCTAGAGTAGAGACCCAGTACTTC. This translates into CSARVETQYF.

With regard to this clone: The sample holds other DNA sequences that translate to the same CDR3. The gene calls are TRBV9 and TRBJ2-3; weak D call: TRBD2 (6 bases). This CDR3 contains 14 residues. Germline V lookup: CDR1 SGDLS, CDR2 YYNGEE. Trimming shortened V by 2 bases and J by 0 bases, and 7 bases separated the two germline ends. CDR3 residues: CASSVGGSTDTQYF. CDR3 sequence (DNA): TGTGCCAGCAGCGTGGGGGGAAGCACAGATACGCAGTATTTT.

This clone was detected once. The chain uses TRBV28 and TRBJ1-5; tentatively, D is TRBD1 (6 bases). Germline V gives CDR1 MDHEN, CDR2 SYDVKM. With 8 bases removed from V and 7 bases from J, the gap between germline ends came to 21 bases. CDR3 length: 15 residues. CDR3 bases: TGTGCCAGCGGACGAACGGGACACAGCGGCCAGCCCCAGCATTTT. Protein: CASGRTGHSGQPQHF.

V gene TRBV6-4 combines with J gene TRBJ2-1; 8 bases map to TRBD2. The V segment lost 1 base and the J segment 2 bases; nucleotides outside the gene matches: 4. This CDR3 has 16 residues. Germline V CDR1 and CDR2: MRHNA, SNTAGT. CDR3 in DNA: TGTGCCAGCAGTGACTTTAGCGGGGCGGCCTACAATGAGCAGTTCTTC. Translating it yields CASSDFSGAAYNEQFF.